The table lists the clone carrying this T cell receptor beta chain with a few counts. Its matching antigen is unknown. The sample originates from a study of post-analysis software for immune sequencing data. The CDR3 loop spans 14 amino acids. Germline CDR1 and CDR2: LNHNV and YYDKDF (reference sequence). Trimming took 4 bases from V and 9 from J, leaving 18 bases between them. Every TCR beta cDNA library bore unique molecular identifiers. TCRdb re-derived calls from the PCR reads in MiXCR, one entry per CDR3 protein. The data contain roughly 570,000 distinct CDR3 sequences, less than 40% of them singletons. Study conclusions and caveats: The study found TRBV5-6, TRBV5-1 and TRBV20-1 among five or six TRBV segments more frequent in patients than controls.

This receptor was taken from a girl aged 2-17 years with multiple sclerosis. V gene TRBV15 combines with J gene TRBJ2-5; maybe TRBD2 (5 bases). The sequencing sample was made of blood. The CDR3 DNA sequence: TGTGCCACCAGCAATCAGCGGTGGACTGGGGCCCAGTACTTC. Amino acid sequence: CATSNQRWTGAQYF. The full variable domain, completed using reference TRBV15 and TRBJ2-5, is DAMVIQNPRYQVTQFGKPVTLSCSQTLNHNVMYWYQQKSSQAPKLLFHYYDKDFNNEADTPDNFQSRRPNTSFCFLDIRSPGLGDTAMYLCATSNQRWTGAQYFGPGTRLLVL.